One and the same sample provided the 26 T cell receptor beta chains below, sequenced in a study of shared clonotypes between healthy human individuals. Sequenced by immunoSEQ multiplex PCR; TCRdb stores in-frame clones only, minus some. The table records around 2.1 million clones, roughly 95% of them present only once. The sequencing sample was made of naive CD4+ T cells sorted from blood. Subset meaning: CD45RA+ positively selected. The source is a man between 18 and 29 years old in good health.

The chain couples TRBV29-1 to TRBJ2-2; TRBD2 matches at 14 bases. Germline lookup yields CDR1 SQVTM and CDR2 ANQGSEA. With 6 bases clipped from V and 2 bases from J, the junction kept 5 bases outside the gene matches. This CDR3 has 16 residues. The CDR3: CSVVGTSGGNTGELFF. The CDR3, as DNA: TGCAGCGTGGTTGGGACTAGCGGGGGAAACACCGGGGAGCTGTTTTTT.

This CDR3 reads CASSPDRTQGAYEQYF. For the CDR3, the DNA is TGTGCCAGTAGTCCCGATCGGACCCAGGGGGCCTACGAGCAGTACTTC. V is TRBV19 and J is TRBJ2-7; 7 bases fit TRBD1. CDR1 and CDR2 (germline): LNHDA, SQIVND (reference sequence). Trimming removed 5 bases from V and 2 bases from J; junction bases left unmatched: 12. The length of the CDR3 is 16 residues.

This clone was recorded once. The genes are TRBV20-1 and TRBJ2-3; no clear D. Trimming took 7 bases from V and 5 from J, leaving 4 bases between them. CDR1 DFQATT and CDR2 SNEGSKA come from the germline V gene (reference sequence). The CDR3 runs to 9 residues. The CDR3 spells CSVKDTQYF. The DNA of the CDR3 is TGCAGTGTGAAAGATACGCAGTATTTT.

V is TRBV6-4 and J is TRBJ2-2, with D maybe TRBD1 (6 bases). The CDR3 has 14 residues. Germline V gives CDR1 MRHNA, CDR2 SNTAGT. Trimming left V 6 bases short and J 3 bases short, with 11 bases between. CDR3 loop: CASSPTGYTGELFF. CDR3 nucleotide sequence: TGTGCCAGCAGCCCGACAGGCTACACCGGGGAGCTGTTTTTT.

This clone has just one count. J is TRBJ2-5 and V is TRBV4-3, with TRBD2 matching over 10 bases. The CDR3 length is 16 residues. Germline V lookup: CDR1 LGHNA, CDR2 YSLEER. With 0 bases clipped from V and 4 bases from J, the junction kept 5 bases outside the gene matches. The CDR3 nucleotides are TGCGCCAGCAGCCAAGAACTAGCGGGAATCGCAGAGACCCAGTACTTC. It encodes CASSQELAGIAETQYF.

This clone showed up just a few times. The CDR3 sequence: CSASGHPGYTF. As DNA, the CDR3 is TGCAGTGCTTCGGGACACCCTGGCTACACCTTC. The genes are TRBV20-1 and TRBJ1-2; TRBD1 is a possible D gene (6 bases). Trimming shortened V by 5 bases and J by 7 bases, and 11 bases separated the two germline ends. This CDR3 is built from 11 residues. CDR1 DFQATT and CDR2 SNEGSKA come from the germline V gene (reference sequence).

The rearrangement links TRBV7-3 to TRBJ2-3, with 10 bases aligning to TRBD2. CDR1 and CDR2 (germline): SGHTA, FQGTGA. The V gene end was trimmed by 5 bases and the J gene end by 6 bases; junction bases not matched to a gene: 11. The CDR3 contains 16 residues. The CDR3 sequence is CASSPKAGGPPDTQYF. The CDR3 DNA reads TGTGCCAGCAGCCCGAAAGCGGGGGGGCCTCCTGATACGCAGTATTTT.

This chain links TRBV6-1 with TRBJ2-3; D not resolved. Trimming left V 8 bases short and J 6 bases short, with 9 bases between. Germline V gives CDR1 MNHNS, CDR2 SASEGT. CDR3 length equals 11 residues. The CDR3 DNA is TGTGCCAGCCGTAAAACCGATACGCAGTATTTT. Amino acids: CASRKTDTQYF.

The CDR3, as DNA: TGTGCCAGTAGTATAAAGGTCGGAGGAGGGAATCCATACCTCTCAGGCTACACCTTC. Protein product: CASSIKVGGGNPYLSGYTF. The chain employs TRBV19 and TRBJ1-2; D gene ambiguous. Trimming shortened V by 2 bases and J by 8 bases, and 30 bases separated the two germline ends. Looked up from germline, CDR1 is LNHDA and CDR2 is SQIVND (reference sequence). The CDR3 length is 19 residues.

The chain employs TRBV6-6 and TRBJ1-5, with 7 bases lining up with TRBD1. Per germline, CDR1 MNHNY and CDR2 SVGAGI (reference sequence). J was trimmed by 9 bases and V by 5 bases; bases with no gene match: 7. The CDR3 sequence is 13 residues long. In DNA, the CDR3 is TGTGCCAGCAGTAGGACAGGCGATAGGCCCCAGCATTTT. It translates to CASSRTGDRPQHF.

The V and J genes are TRBV25-1 and TRBJ1-4, with D maybe TRBD1 (5 bases). V was shortened by 5 bases and J by 10 bases, with 26 bases between the two germline ends. The length of the CDR3 is 17 residues. Germline values: CDR1 MGHDK, CDR2 SYGVNS. Here the CDR3 reads CASSSRLSGALGGKLFF. The DNA for the CDR3 is TGTGCCAGCAGTTCCCGCCTGAGTGGGGCGCTCGGGGGAAAACTGTTTTTT.

The chain joins TRBV5-1 to TRBJ1-4; TRBD1 matches at 9 bases. The CDR3 consists of 14 residues. V lost 4 bases to trimming and J lost 6 bases; unmatched junction nucleotides: 4. The germline V gene has CDR1 SGHRS and CDR2 YFSETQ. CDR3 DNA: TGCGCCAGCAGCGTCGGACAGGGGTATGAAAAACTGTTTTTT. It specifies CASSVGQGYEKLFF.

This chain connects TRBV19 to TRBJ2-3; 12 nucleotides match TRBD2. The J segment lost 7 bases and the V segment lost 7 bases, leaving 9 bases of the junction unmatched. The germline V gene encodes CDR1 LNHDA and CDR2 SQIVND (reference sequence). The CDR3 is 15 amino acids. The CDR3: CASTPTSGGSHTQYF. In nucleotides, the CDR3 is TGTGCCAGTACCCCGACTAGCGGGGGTTCTCATACGCAGTATTTT.

V and J are TRBV5-1 and TRBJ2-2; 10 nucleotides agree with TRBD1. The V gene end was trimmed by 4 bases and the J gene end by 3 bases; junction bases not matched to a gene: 3. There are 15 residues in the CDR3. Germline assignment: CDR1 SGHRS and CDR2 YFSETQ. The CDR3 protein is CASSTGTGDTGELFF. The CDR3 coding sequence is TGCGCCAGCAGCACCGGGACAGGGGACACCGGGGAGCTGTTTTTT.

The chain uses TRBV11-2 and TRBJ2-1; 7 nucleotides line up with TRBD2. The trim removed 0 bases at V and 4 bases at J, leaving 6 bases unmatched. Germline loops: CDR1 SGHAT, CDR2 FQNNGV. This CDR3 comprises 16 residues. As DNA, the CDR3 is TGTGCCAGCAGCTTAGAGGCCCCAGCGGGGTACAATGAGCAGTTCTTC. Translated: CASSLEAPAGYNEQFF.

This clone was picked up one time. This chain connects TRBV6-6 to TRBJ2-3; 7 bases agree with TRBD2. The CDR3 spans 16 residues. The germline CDR1 and CDR2 sequences are MNHNY and SVGAGI (reference sequence). With 7 bases clipped from V and 0 bases from J, the junction kept 10 bases outside the gene matches. CDR3 loop: CASIKGGRESTDTQYF. CDR3 coding DNA: TGTGCCAGCATCAAAGGAGGGCGGGAGAGCACAGATACGCAGTATTTT.

The chain carries TRBV2 and TRBJ2-7; D is undetermined. This CDR3 region has 12 residues. Germline V lookup: CDR1 SNHLY, CDR2 FYNNEI. The V end was cut by 2 bases, the J end by 2 bases, with 4 bases between. In nucleotides, the CDR3 is TGTGCCAGCAGTGAACTAGCCTACGAGCAGTACTTC. It translates to CASSELAYEQYF.

This chain uses TRBV6-6 with TRBJ2-7; D is tentatively TRBD1 or TRBD2 (5 bases each). Germline CDR1 and CDR2: MNHNY and SVGAGI (reference sequence). The CDR3 has 13 amino acids. With 4 bases removed from V and 1 base from J, the gap between germline ends came to 8 bases. The CDR3: CASSWGGSYEQYF. In nucleotides, the CDR3 is TGTGCCAGCAGTTGGGGCGGGTCCTACGAGCAGTACTTC.

V is TRBV5-1 and J is TRBJ2-7; D may be TRBD1 (6 bases). Trimming removed 3 bases at V and 0 bases at J, with 10 bases between. The germline V gene encodes CDR1 SGHRS and CDR2 YFSETQ. This CDR3 is built from 14 residues. For the CDR3, the DNA is TGCGCCAGCAGCTATGGGGGCAGCTCCTACGAGCAGTACTTC. Translation gives CASSYGGSSYEQYF.

The chain combines TRBV30 with TRBJ1-3; 8 bases are shared with TRBD1. CDR1 and CDR2 (germline): GTSNPN, SVGIG (reference sequence). The CDR3 is 14 amino acids. V gave up 5 bases and J gave up 0 bases; unmatched junction bases: 3. CDR3 sequence reads: CAWRTGLSGNTIYF. CDR3 coding DNA: TGTGCCTGGCGGACAGGGCTCTCTGGAAACACCATATATTTT.

The chain has TRBV14 and TRBJ2-2; TRBD2 might be the D (6 bases). V dropped 2 bases and J dropped 2 bases, with 15 bases sitting between them. The CDR3 is 17 residues long. In germline, CDR1 is SGHDN, CDR2 FVKESK. The CDR3 nucleotides read TGTGCCAGCAGCCAAATTTCACGGGGGACTAACACCGGGGAGCTGTTTTTT. This translates into CASSQISRGTNTGELFF.

The rearrangement links TRBV7-8 to TRBJ2-6; unclear D gene. The CDR3 contains 16 residues. Germline V gives CDR1 SGHVS, CDR2 FQNEAQ. The germline V and J ends were trimmed by 1 base and 2 bases, with 9 bases remaining between them. Here the CDR3 DNA reads TGTGCCAGCAGCTTAGGGGTCCTGCCTGGGGCCAACGTCCTGACTTTC. Amino acid sequence: CASSLGVLPGANVLTF.

The rearrangement joins TRBV7-8 to TRBJ1-5; no clear D. Trimming removed 1 base from V and 0 bases from J, with 10 bases in between. The CDR3 contains 16 residues. CDR1 SGHVS and CDR2 FQNEAQ come from the germline V gene. The CDR3 loop reads CASSLGTANSNQPQHF. CDR3 nucleotides: TGTGCCAGCAGCTTAGGTACAGCGAATAGCAATCAGCCCCAGCATTTT. The whole variable domain, filled in from reference TRBV7-8 and TRBJ1-5, reads GAGVSQSPRYKVAKRGQDVALRCDPISGHVSLFWYQQALGQGPEFLTYFQNEAQLDKSGLPSDRFFAERPEGSVSTLKIQRTQQEDSAVYLCASSLGTANSNQPQHFGDGTRLSIL.

V is TRBV6-5 and J is TRBJ1-2; D gene uncertain. Germline assignment: CDR1 MNHEY and CDR2 SVGAGI. The CDR3 length is 12 residues. Between the trimmed V and J ends, which lost 2 bases and 7 bases, there was a span of 8 bases. CDR3 region: CASSYPKGGYTF. The CDR3 DNA reads TGTGCCAGCAGTTACCCCAAAGGTGGCTACACCTTC.

Regarding this clone: Other DNA sequences in the same sample also yield this CDR3. The V call is TRBV30, the J call TRBJ1-2; no clear D gene. The CDR3 runs to 12 residues. Germline loops: CDR1 GTSNPN, CDR2 SVGIG (reference sequence). Between the trimmed V and J ends, which lost 0 bases and 2 bases, there was a span of 4 bases. The CDR3 reads CAWSVRNYGYTF. The CDR3 bases are TGTGCCTGGAGTGTACGGAACTATGGCTACACCTTC. Combining the CDR3 with reference TRBV30 and TRBJ1-2 gives the whole variable domain SQTIHQWPATLVQPVGSPLSLECTVEGTSNPNLYWYRQAAGRGLQLLFYSVGIGQISSEVPQNLSASRPQDRQFILSSKKLLLSDSGFYLCAWSVRNYGYTFGSGTRLTVV.

In this sample, this clone turned up once. This sequence joins TRBV7-2 and TRBJ2-1; 9 bases match TRBD2. J lost 5 bases, V lost 4 bases, and 12 bases had no gene match. CDR3 length: 17 amino acids. The germline V gene encodes CDR1 SGHTA and CDR2 FQGNSA. DNA for the CDR3: TGTGCCAGCAGCTCCCTAGTACCTAGCGGGACTAACAATGAGCAGTTCTTC. Translation: CASSSLVPSGTNNEQFF. The full variable domain, completed using reference TRBV7-2 and TRBJ2-1, is GAGVSQSPSNKVTEKGKDVELRCDPISGHTALYWYRQSLGQGLEFLIYFQGNSAPDKSGLPSDRFSAERTGGSVSTLTIQRTQQEDSAVYLCASSSLVPSGTNNEQFFGPGTRLTVL.